This TCR beta chain was captured by sequencing in a study of blood T cells in healthy people across ages. Study results and limitations: Researchers judged that diversity estimates from one million T cells fell short of true values.

A second PCR of 7 to 11 cycles used a sample-barcoded 5' primer and a J-beta primer mix. Through a template-switch adaptor with 12 random nucleotides, each cDNA molecule received a tag. TCRdb reanalysed the 5' RACE reads using MiXCR and keeps one entry per CDR3 protein. The data hold about 2 million distinct CDR3 sequences, with around half observed a single time. Notes on this clonotype: Its antigen remains unidentified.

The germline V gene has CDR1 SGHAT and CDR2 FQNNGV. This CDR3 is built from 15 residues. V was pared by 5 bases and J by 3 bases, with 15 bases between. J is TRBJ2-3 and V is TRBV11-2; no definite D call. Sequenced material: blood. This TCR came from a woman aged 40 to 50 in good health. The CDR3 here is CASSHRPGVTDTQYF. CDR3 nucleotides: TGTGCCAGCAGCCACCGCCCTGGTGTAACAGATACGCAGTATTTT.